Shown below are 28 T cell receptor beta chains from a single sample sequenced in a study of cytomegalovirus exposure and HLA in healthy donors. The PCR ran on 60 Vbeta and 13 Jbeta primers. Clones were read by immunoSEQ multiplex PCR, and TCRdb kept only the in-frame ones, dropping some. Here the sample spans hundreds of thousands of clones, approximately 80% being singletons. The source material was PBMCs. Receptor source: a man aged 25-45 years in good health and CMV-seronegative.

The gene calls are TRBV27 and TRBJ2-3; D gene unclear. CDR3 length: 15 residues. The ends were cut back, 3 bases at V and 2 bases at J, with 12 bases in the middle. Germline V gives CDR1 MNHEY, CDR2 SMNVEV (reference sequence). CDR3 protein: CASSLGRPITDTQYF. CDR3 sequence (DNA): TGTGCCAGCAGTTTGGGCCGACCAATCACAGATACGCAGTATTTT.

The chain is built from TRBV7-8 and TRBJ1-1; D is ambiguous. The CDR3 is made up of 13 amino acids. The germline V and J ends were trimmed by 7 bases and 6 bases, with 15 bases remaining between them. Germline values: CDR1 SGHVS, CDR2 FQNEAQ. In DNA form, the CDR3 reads TGTGCCAGCAAATTAAACCACAGAGCTGAAGCTTTCTTT. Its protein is CASKLNHRAEAFF.

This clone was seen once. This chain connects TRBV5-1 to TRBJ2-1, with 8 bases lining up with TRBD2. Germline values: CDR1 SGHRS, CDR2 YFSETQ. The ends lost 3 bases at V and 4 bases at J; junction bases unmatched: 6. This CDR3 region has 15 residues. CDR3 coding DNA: TGCGCCAGCAGCTGGGCCGGGACTAGTTACAATGAGCAGTTCTTC. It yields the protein CASSWAGTSYNEQFF.

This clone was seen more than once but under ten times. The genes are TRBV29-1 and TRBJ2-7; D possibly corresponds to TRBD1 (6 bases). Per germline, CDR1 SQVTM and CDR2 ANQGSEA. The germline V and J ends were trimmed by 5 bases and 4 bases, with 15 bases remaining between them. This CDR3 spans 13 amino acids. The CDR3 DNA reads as TGCAGCGTTACAACAGGGTCGGGGTACGAGCAGTACTTC. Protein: CSVTTGSGYEQYF.

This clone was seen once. Here the CDR3 reads CARSFTPGTGINSPLHF. DNA of the CDR3: TGTGCCAGAAGCTTCACCCCCGGGACAGGGATTAATTCACCCCTCCACTTT. This chain connects TRBV5-3 to TRBJ1-6, with TRBD1 matching over 9 bases. TRBV5-3 is treated as an ORF (open reading frame) with a function not yet certain. J lost 6 bases, V lost 2 bases, and 9 bases had no gene match. This CDR3 contains 17 residues.

CDR3 amino acids: CASSFLGQGAVEQFF. The CDR3 DNA is TGTGCCAGCAGCTTCCTAGGACAGGGGGCTGTTGAGCAGTTCTTC. The chain combines TRBV5-5 with TRBJ2-1; 11 bases map to TRBD1. The CDR3 sequence is 15 residues long. Germline V gene data show CDR1 as SGHKS and CDR2 as YYEKEE (reference sequence). V shed 2 bases, J shed 9 bases, and the junction held 7 bases outside the gene matches.

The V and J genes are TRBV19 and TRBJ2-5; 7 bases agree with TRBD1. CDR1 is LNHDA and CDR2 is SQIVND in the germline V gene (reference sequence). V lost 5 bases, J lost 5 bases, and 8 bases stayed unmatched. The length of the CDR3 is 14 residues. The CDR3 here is CASSRRGQTETQYF. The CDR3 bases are TGTGCCAGTAGTCGAAGGGGGCAGACTGAGACCCAGTACTTC. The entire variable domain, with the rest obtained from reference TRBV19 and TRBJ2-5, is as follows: DGGITQSPKYLFRKEGQNVTLSCEQNLNHDAMYWYRQDPGQGLRLIYYSQIVNDFQKGDIAEGYSVSREKKESFPLTVTSAQKNPTAFYLCASSRRGQTETQYFGPGTRLLVL.

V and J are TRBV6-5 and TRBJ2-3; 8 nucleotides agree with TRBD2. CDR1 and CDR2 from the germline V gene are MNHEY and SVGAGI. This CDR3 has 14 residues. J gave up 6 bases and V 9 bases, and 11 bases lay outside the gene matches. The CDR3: CASHFGGAGDTQYF. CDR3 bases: TGTGCCAGTCACTTCGGGGGGGCGGGTGATACGCAGTATTTT.

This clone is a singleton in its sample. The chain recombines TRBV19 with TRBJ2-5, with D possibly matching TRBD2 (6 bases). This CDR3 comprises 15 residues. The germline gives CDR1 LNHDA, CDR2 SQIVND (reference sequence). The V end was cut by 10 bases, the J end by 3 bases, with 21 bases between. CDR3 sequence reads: CATRGAGMGEETQYF. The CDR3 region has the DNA TGTGCCACCCGAGGGGCGGGGATGGGTGAAGAGACCCAGTACTTC.

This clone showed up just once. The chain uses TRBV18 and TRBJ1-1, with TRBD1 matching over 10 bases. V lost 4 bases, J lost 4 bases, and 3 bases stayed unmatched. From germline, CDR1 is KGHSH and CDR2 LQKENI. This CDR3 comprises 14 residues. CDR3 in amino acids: CASSQDRGLTEAFF. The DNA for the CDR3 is TGTGCCAGCTCACAAGACAGGGGGCTCACTGAAGCTTTCTTT.

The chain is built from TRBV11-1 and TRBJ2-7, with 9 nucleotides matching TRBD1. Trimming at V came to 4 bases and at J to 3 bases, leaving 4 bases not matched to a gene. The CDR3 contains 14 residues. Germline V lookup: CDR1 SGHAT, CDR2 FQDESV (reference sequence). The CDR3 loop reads CASSSTDRGYEQYF. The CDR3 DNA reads TGTGCCAGCAGCTCGACGGACAGGGGCTACGAGCAGTACTTC.

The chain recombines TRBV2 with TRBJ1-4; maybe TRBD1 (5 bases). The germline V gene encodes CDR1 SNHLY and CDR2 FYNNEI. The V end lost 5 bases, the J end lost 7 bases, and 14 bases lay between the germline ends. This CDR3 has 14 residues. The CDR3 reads CASSLQGLGEKLFF. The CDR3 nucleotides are TGTGCCAGCAGTCTTCAGGGTTTGGGTGAAAAACTGTTTTTT. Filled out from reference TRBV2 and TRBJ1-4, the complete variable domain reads EPEVTQTPSHQVTQMGQEVILRCVPISNHLYFYWYRQILGQKVEFLVSFYNNEISEKSEIFDDQFSVERPDGSNFTLKIRSTKLEDSAMYFCASSLQGLGEKLFFGSGTQLSVL.

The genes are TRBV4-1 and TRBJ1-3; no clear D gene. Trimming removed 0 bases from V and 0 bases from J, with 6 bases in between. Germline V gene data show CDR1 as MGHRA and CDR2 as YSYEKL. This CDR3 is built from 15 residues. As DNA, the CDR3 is TGCGCCAGCAGCCAAGAGGGCCTCTCTGGAAACACCATATATTTT. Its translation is CASSQEGLSGNTIYF.

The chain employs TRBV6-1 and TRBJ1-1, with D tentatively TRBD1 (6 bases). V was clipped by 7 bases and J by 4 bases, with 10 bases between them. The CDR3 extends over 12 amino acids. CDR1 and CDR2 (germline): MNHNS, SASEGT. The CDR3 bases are TGTGCCAGCATAGGACAGCCCACTGAAGCTTTCTTT. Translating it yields CASIGQPTEAFF.

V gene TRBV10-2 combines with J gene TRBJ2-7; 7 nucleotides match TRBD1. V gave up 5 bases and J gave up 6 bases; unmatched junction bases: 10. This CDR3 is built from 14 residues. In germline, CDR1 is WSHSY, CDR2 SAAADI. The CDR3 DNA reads TGCGCCAGCAGTCCCGGGACAGACCCGTCCGAGCAGTACTTC. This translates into CASSPGTDPSEQYF.

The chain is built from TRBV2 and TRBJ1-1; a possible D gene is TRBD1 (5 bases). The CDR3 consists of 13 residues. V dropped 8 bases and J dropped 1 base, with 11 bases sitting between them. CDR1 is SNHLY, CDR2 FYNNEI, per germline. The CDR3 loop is CASGAGWNTEAFF. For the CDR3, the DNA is TGTGCCAGCGGGGCGGGATGGAACACTGAAGCTTTCTTT.

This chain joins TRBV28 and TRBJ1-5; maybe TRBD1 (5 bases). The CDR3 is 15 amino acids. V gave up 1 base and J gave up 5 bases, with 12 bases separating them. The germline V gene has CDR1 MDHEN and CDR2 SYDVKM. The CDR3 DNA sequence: TGTGCCAGCAGTTTATTTGGACAAGAGGATCAGCCCCAGCATTTT. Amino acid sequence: CASSLFGQEDQPQHF.

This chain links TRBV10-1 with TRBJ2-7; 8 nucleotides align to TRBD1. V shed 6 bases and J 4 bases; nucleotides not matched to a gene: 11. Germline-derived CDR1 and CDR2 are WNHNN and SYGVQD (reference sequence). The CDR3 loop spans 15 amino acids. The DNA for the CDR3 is TGCGCCAGCAGGGAAATAGACAGGGGACAATACGAGCAGTACTTC. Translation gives CASREIDRGQYEQYF.

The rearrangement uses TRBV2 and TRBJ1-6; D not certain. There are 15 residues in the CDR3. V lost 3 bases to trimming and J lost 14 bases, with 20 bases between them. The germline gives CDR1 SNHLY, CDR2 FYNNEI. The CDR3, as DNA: TGTGCCAGCAGTGAGGGTCGGCAGCAGGCCGGGGCCCTCCACTTT. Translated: CASSEGRQQAGALHF.

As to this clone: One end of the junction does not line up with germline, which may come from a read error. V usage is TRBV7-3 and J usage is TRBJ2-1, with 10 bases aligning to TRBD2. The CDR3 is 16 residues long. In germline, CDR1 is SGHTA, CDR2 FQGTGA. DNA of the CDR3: TGTGCCAGTAGCTTAATAGCGGGGGGAAGCTACAATGAGCAGTTCTTC. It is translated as CASSLIAGGSYNEQFF.

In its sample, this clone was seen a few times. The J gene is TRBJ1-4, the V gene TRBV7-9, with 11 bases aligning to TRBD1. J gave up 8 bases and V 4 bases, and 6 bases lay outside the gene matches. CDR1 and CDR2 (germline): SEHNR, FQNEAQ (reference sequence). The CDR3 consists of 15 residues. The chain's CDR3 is CASSWMGQGEEKLFF. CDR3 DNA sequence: TGTGCCAGCAGCTGGATGGGACAGGGGGAGGAAAAACTGTTTTTT.

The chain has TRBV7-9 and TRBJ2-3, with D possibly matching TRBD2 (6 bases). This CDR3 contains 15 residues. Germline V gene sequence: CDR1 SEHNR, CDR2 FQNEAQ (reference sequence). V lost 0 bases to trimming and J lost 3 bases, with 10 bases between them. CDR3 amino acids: CASSLAQGGTDTQYF. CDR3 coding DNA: TGTGCCAGCAGCTTAGCGCAAGGAGGGACAGATACGCAGTATTTT.

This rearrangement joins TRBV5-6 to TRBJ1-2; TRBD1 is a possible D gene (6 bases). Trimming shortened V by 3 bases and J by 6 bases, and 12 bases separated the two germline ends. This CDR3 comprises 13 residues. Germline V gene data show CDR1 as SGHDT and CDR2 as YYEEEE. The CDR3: CASSSPGENGYTF. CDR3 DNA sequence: TGTGCCAGCAGCTCCCCAGGGGAGAATGGCTACACCTTC.

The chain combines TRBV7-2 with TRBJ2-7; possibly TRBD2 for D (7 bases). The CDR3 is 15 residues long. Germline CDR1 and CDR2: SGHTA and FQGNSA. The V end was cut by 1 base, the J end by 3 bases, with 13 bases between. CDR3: CASSLEGGLNYEQYF. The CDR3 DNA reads TGTGCCAGCAGCTTAGAGGGGGGGCTAAACTACGAGCAGTACTTC.

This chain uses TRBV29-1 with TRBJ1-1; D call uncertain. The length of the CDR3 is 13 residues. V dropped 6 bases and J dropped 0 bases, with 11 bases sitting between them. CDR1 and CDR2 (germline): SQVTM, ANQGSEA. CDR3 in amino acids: CSVLYSLNTEAFF. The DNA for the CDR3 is TGCAGCGTCCTCTATAGCTTGAACACTGAAGCTTTCTTT.

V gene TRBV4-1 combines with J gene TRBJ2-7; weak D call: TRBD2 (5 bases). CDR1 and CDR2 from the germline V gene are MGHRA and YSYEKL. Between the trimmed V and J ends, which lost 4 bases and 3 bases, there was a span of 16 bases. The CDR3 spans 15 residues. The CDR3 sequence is CASSPRTGDLYEQYF. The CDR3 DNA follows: TGCGCCAGCAGCCCGCGGACCGGGGATCTCTACGAGCAGTACTTC.

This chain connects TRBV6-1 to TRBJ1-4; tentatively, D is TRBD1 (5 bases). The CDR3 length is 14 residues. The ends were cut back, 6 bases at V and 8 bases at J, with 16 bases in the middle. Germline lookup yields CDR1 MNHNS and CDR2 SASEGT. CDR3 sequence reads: CASSLGHVEEKLFF. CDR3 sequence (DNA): TGTGCCAGCAGCCTCGGACATGTAGAGGAAAAACTGTTTTTT.

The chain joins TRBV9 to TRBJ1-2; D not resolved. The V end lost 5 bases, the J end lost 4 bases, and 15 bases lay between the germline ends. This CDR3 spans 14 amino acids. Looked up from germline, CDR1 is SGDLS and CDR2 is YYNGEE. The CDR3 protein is CASSHEGRAYGYTF. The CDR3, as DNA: TGTGCCAGCAGTCACGAGGGTAGGGCCTATGGCTACACCTTC.